The present entry profiles one T cell receptor beta chain with its context. Germline-derived CDR1 and CDR2 are MNHNS and SASEGT. Unmatched junction bases numbered 0, after V lost 2 bases and J lost 3 bases. The CDR3 has 13 amino acids. This specimen comes from a study of T cell changes during pregnancy in multiple sclerosis. Assay: immunoSEQ multiplex PCR; the TCRdb copy retains only in-frame clones and omits some. This table has about 29,000 clones, around 89% appearing once. The TCR sequence derives from a female donor with multiple sclerosis, enrolled in a pregnancy study. J is TRBJ1-1 and V is TRBV6-1, with 7 bases lining up with TRBD1. The sequencing here drew on CD8+ T cells from peripheral blood mononuclear cells, taken after pregnancy. The CDR3 loop reads CASSERGHTEAFF. The DNA for the CDR3 is TGTGCCAGCAGTGAAAGGGGGCACACTGAAGCTTTCTTT.